This T cell receptor beta chain appears in the sequencing data of a study of shared clonotypes between healthy human individuals. General study points: Clonotypes shared by all four donors outscored non-shared clonotypes in generation probability. In general, naive subsets displayed greater estimated richness than memory subsets did.

Recent vaccinations or acute infections were absent in the healthy HIV-negative adult donors. Sorted-subset replicate PCRs used 200 ng DNA, about 30,000 T cell genomes. The protocol was immunoSEQ multiplex PCR, while the TCRdb copy is restricted to in-frame clones and leaves out a portion. In the table there are a few million clones, approximately 92% of which are singletons. As for this clone: The target antigen is unknown.

Sequencing used naive CD4+ T cells sorted from blood. Subset in this sample: CD45RA+ positively selected. The source is a man aged 18-30 years in good health.

The CDR3 loop reads CASRGLLRGTRADTQYF. In nucleotides, the CDR3 is TGTGCCAGCAGGGGGCTTTTGCGCGGGACGAGGGCAGATACGCAGTATTTT. The chain joins TRBV7-2 to TRBJ2-3; D might be TRBD2 (6 bases). Per the germline V gene, CDR1 is SGHTA and CDR2 is FQGNSA. The CDR3 totals 17 residues. Deletions cut 6 bases from V and 4 bases from J, with 23 bases between.